Listed below are T cell receptor beta chains from one sample, sequenced in a study of Ad26.COV2.S vaccination and SARS-CoV-2 variants. This table comes from immunoSEQ multiplex PCR, and its TCRdb copy is limited to in-frame clones, with some not included. The sample has about 470,000 clones, around 90% seen once. Here the sequenced sample was peripheral blood, taken in a trial of Ad26.COV2.S vaccine versus placebo. The source is a person between 18 and 65 years old who received the Ad26.COV2.S COVID-19 vaccine or a placebo. The CDR3 runs from the conserved cysteine through the conserved F or W. The D gene is left open where the match is weak. Rows give clone size only sometimes, using once, few, many, or a class for an expanded clone.

size | J | V | D | DNA | CDR3
. | TRBJ2-2 | TRBV7-9 | . | TGTGCCAGCAGCTCGCAGGGTGCTCGGATCGGGGAGCTGTTTTTT | CASSSQGARIGELFF
. | TRBJ1-5 | TRBV2 | . | TGTGCCAGCAGTGAATCCGGAGTAAGCAATCAGCCCCAGCATTTT | CASSESGVSNQPQHF
once | TRBJ2-2 | TRBV9 | . | TGTGCCAGCAGCGTAGAAGGGGGAGGGTACCGCGGGGAGCTGTTTTTT | CASSVEGGGYRGELFF
. | TRBJ2-5 | TRBV28 | . | TGTGCCAGCAGTCAGAGGACAGTCCAAGAGACCCAGTACTTC | CASSQRTVQETQYF
. | TRBJ2-2 | TRBV7-2 | TRBD1 | TGTGCCAGCAGCTCACAGGGGGCCAGTAACACCGGGGAGCTGTTTTTT | CASSSQGASNTGELFF
. | TRBJ2-7 | TRBV7-8 | TRBD1 | TGTGCCAGCAGCTTATCCCTCATCGGGACAGGGTTGGACGAGCAGTACTTC | CASSLSLIGTGLDEQYF
. | TRBJ2-3 | TRBV2 | TRBD2 | TGTGCCAGCAGTGGGGGGGCTAGCGGGAGGGCCACAGATACGCAGTATTTT | CASSGGASGRATDTQYF
. | TRBJ2-1 | TRBV6-1 | . | TGTGCCAGCAGTGAAGTCGGCGGAAACTCCTACAATGAGCAGTTCTTC | CASSEVGGNSYNEQFF
once | TRBJ1-2 | TRBV27 | . | TGTGCCAGCCTCTCCCGGCAAGGCGACTATGGCTACACCTTC | CASLSRQGDYGYTF
. | TRBJ2-3 | TRBV15 | . | TGTGCCACCAGCACACGTCCCGGGGATACGCAGTATTTT | CATSTRPGDTQYF
. | TRBJ2-3 | TRBV18 | . | TGTGCCAGCTCACCAGTGGGTAGCACAGATACGCAGTATTTT | CASSPVGSTDTQYF
. | TRBJ1-1 | TRBV9 | TRBD1 | TGTGCCAGCAGCACCGGACAGGGTTGGACTGAAGCTTTCTTT | CASSTGQGWTEAFF
. | TRBJ2-7 | TRBV19 | . | TGTGCCAGTAGTAAGGGGCTAGCATCACCCTACGAGCAGTACTTC | CASSKGLASPYEQYF
once | TRBJ2-4 | TRBV6-2/TRBV6-3 | . | TGTGCCAGCAGTTACGGTCGGGATCACAGGAACATTCAGTACTTC | CASSYGRDHRNIQYF
. | TRBJ2-1 | TRBV6-4 | TRBD2 | TGTGCCAGCAGCGAGGGGCGACTAGCGCACTACAATGAGCAGTTCTTC | CASSEGRLAHYNEQFF
. | TRBJ2-1 | TRBV5-1 | TRBD1 | TGCGCCAGCAGCCCGACAGGGAATCAGGTCTACAATGAGCAGTTCTTC | CASSPTGNQVYNEQFF
. | TRBJ2-3 | TRBV27 | TRBD2 | TGTGCCAGCAGTTTATCTGGGCGGGGGGGGAGCACAGATACGCAGTATTTT | CASSLSGRGGSTDTQYF
. | TRBJ2-1 | TRBV12-3/TRBV12-4 | . | TGTGCCAGCAGTATTCTAGCGAGTGAGCAGTTCTTC | CASSILASEQFF
. | TRBJ1-2 | TRBV28 | . | TGTGCCAGCAGTTTAACAGGCTATGGCTACACCTTC | CASSLTGYGYTF
. | TRBJ2-3 | TRBV18 | TRBD2 | TGTGCCAGCTCACCGGGACTAGCGGGACTCCAAGGAGGTACGCAGTATTTT | CASSPGLAGLQGGTQYF
. | TRBJ2-2 | TRBV5-5 | . | TGTGCCAGCAGCTTGGGGTGGCAGGGCTCGAACACCGGGGAGCTGTTTTTT | CASSLGWQGSNTGELFF
. | TRBJ2-1 | TRBV5-8 | . | TGTGCCAGCAGCTTTGGGACTGGGAGAAATGAGCAGTTCTTC | CASSFGTGRNEQFF
. | TRBJ2-7 | TRBV12-3/TRBV12-4 | . | TGTGCCAGCAGTCCTACGACTAGTCGCGAGCAGTACTTC | CASSPTTSREQYF
. | TRBJ2-3 | TRBV5-4 | . | TGTGCCAGCGTTGGTAAGGGAGATTTGCCAGATACGCAGTATTTT | CASVGKGDLPDTQYF
. | TRBJ2-3 | TRBV5-1 | TRBD2 | TGCGCCAGCAGCACCCGACTAGCGGATCTCACAGATACGCAGTATTTT | CASSTRLADLTDTQYF
. | TRBJ1-2 | TRBV6-5 | TRBD1 | TGTGCCAGCAGAGGGGGGACAGGAGATTTCTATGGCTACACCTTC | CASRGGTGDFYGYTF
. | TRBJ2-2 | TRBV5-1 | . | TGCGCCAGCACAAGGGCCGACACCGGGGAGCTGTTTTTT | CASTRADTGELFF
. | TRBJ2-2 | TRBV7-7 | TRBD1 | TGTGCCAGCAGCGCCGGGACAGGCAGGTCCGGGGAGCTGTTTTTT | CASSAGTGRSGELFF
. | TRBJ2-1 | TRBV11-3 | . | TGTGCCAGCAGCCCCGGACTCAAGGGAATCTACAATGAGCAGTTCTTC | CASSPGLKGIYNEQFF
. | TRBJ2-7 | TRBV29-1 | TRBD1 | TGCAGCGTCCTAAGACAGGGTCCCTACGAGCAGTACTTC | CSVLRQGPYEQYF
. | TRBJ1-4 | TRBV9 | . | TGTGCCAGCAGCGTAGATGGGGCGGCAAATGAAAAACTGTTTTTT | CASSVDGAANEKLFF
. | TRBJ2-1 | TRBV11-3 | TRBD2 | TGTGCCAGCAACCCACTAGCGGTCTCCTACAATGAGCAGTTCTTC | CASNPLAVSYNEQFF
few | TRBJ2-1 | TRBV21-1 | . | TGTGCCAGCAGCAGGGATAGCCCCTTCACCTACAATGAGCAGTTCTTC | CASSRDSPFTYNEQFF
. | TRBJ1-4 | TRBV3-1/TRBV3-2 | . | TGTGCCAGCAGCCCTAGACTAAGGGAAAAACTGTTTTTT | CASSPRLREKLFF
. | TRBJ2-5 | TRBV11-1 | TRBD1 | TGTGCCAGCAGCGCACAGGGGACCCAAGAGACCCAGTACTTC | CASSAQGTQETQYF
. | TRBJ2-1 | TRBV13 | TRBD2 | TGTGCCAGCAGCCCTTCAGCGGGAGTGTCGCCCTACAATGAGCAGTTCTTC | CASSPSAGVSPYNEQFF
. | TRBJ2-1 | TRBV7-9 | TRBD2 | TGTGCCAGCAGCGAGGGACTAGCGGAATACAATGAGCAGTTCTTC | CASSEGLAEYNEQFF
. | TRBJ1-6 | TRBV7-2 | . | TGTGCCAGCAGCTTAGCGGACAGCCCCGATTCACCCCTCCACTTT | CASSLADSPDSPLHF
few | TRBJ1-5 | TRBV11-2 | . | TGTGCCAGCAGCTTAGATCGGGAAGGGGTTGGCAATCAGCCCCAGCATTTT | CASSLDREGVGNQPQHF
. | TRBJ2-1 | TRBV24-1 | TRBD2 | TGTGCCACCTCTCAGACTAGCCGCAATGAGCAGTTCTTC | CATSQTSRNEQFF
. | TRBJ2-5 | TRBV5-8 | . | TGTGCCAGCAGCTCAAGAGGGTACCAAGAGACCCAGTACTTC | CASSSRGYQETQYF
. | TRBJ2-1 | TRBV5-4 | TRBD2 | TGTGCCAGCCGGAGCGGGAGTCCCTACAATGAGCAGTTCTTC | CASRSGSPYNEQFF
. | TRBJ2-7 | TRBV20-1 | TRBD2 | TGCAGTGCTAGTCCCCTAGCGGGAGGGTACGAGCAGTACTTC | CSASPLAGGYEQYF
. | TRBJ2-3 | TRBV11-3 | . | TGTGCCAGCAGCTTAGGTGCGGGGCCAGATACGCAGTATTTT | CASSLGAGPDTQYF
. | TRBJ2-1 | TRBV9 | TRBD2 | TGTGCCAGCAGCGTGGGACTAGCGAATAACAATGAGCAGTTCTTC | CASSVGLANNNEQFF
. | TRBJ2-3 | TRBV3-1/TRBV3-2 | . | TGTGCCAGCAGCCAATCCGGAAGGAGCACAGATACGCAGTATTTT | CASSQSGRSTDTQYF